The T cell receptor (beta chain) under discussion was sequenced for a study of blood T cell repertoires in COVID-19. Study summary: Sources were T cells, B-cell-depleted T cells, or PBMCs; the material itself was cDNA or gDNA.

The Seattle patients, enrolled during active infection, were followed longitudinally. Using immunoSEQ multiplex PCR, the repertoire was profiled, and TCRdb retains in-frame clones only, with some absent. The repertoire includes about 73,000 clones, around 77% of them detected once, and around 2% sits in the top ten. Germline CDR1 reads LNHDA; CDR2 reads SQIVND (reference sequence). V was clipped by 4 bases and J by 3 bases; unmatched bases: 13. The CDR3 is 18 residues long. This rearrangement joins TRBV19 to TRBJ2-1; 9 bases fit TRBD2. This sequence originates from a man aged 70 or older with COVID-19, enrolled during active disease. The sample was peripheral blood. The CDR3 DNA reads TGTGCCAGTAGTAGCCCCCCCGGAGCGGGAGGTTACTACAATGAGCAGTTCTTC. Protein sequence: CASSSPPGAGGYYNEQFF.